This entry features one T cell receptor (beta chain) sequence. Antigen: not known. The PCR made use of 60 Vbeta and 13 Jbeta primers. The assay was immunoSEQ multiplex PCR, and TCRdb's table has in-frame clones only and misses some. The sample has some 130,000 clones; more than 65% are singletons. This sample is drawn from a study of cytomegalovirus exposure and HLA in healthy donors. At the level of the study: The study placed 80% to 90% of its 398 genotyped donors in the Caucasian-associated ancestry cluster. Overall study results and limits: Associated with HLA alleles at 0.05 false discovery rate in a later analysis were some 18,000 TCR beta sequences.

V dropped 6 bases and J dropped 3; count of bases not matched to a gene: 2. CDR3 length: 13 residues. Sequenced sample: PBMCs. The gene calls are TRBV23-1 and TRBJ1-1; TRBD1 agrees at 9 bases. TRBV23-1 is given ORF status, its function remaining uncertain. This TCR was sampled from a woman aged 60-75 years in good health and CMV-seropositive. Here the CDR3 reads CASRRTGDTEAFF. The CDR3 DNA sequence: TGCGCCAGCAGGCGGACAGGGGACACTGAAGCTTTCTTT.